This T cell receptor beta chain stems from a study of radiation and T cells in renal cell carcinoma. Remarks on this clone: Its antigen is not known.

The V end was cut by 9 bases, the J end by 5 bases, with 11 bases between. Germline V gene sequence: CDR1 MNHNS, CDR2 SASEGT. The length of the CDR3 is 12 residues. Assay: immunoSEQ multiplex PCR; the TCRdb copy retains only in-frame clones and omits some. This sample yields about 16,000 clones, of which about three fifths are seen a single time; roughly 18% belongs to the top ten. Documented treatment: treatment-naive control, cytoreductive nephrectomy. The patient's renal cell carcinoma had clear cell pathology. Control tumors came from a handful of females and 11 males, aged 40 to 82. The study's findings and limits: Compared with controls, irradiated tumors had more, larger dominant CDR3 motifs.

The chain joins TRBV6-1 to TRBJ1-5; TRBD1 might be the D (5 bases). The clonotype comes from a man in his fifties or sixties with renal cell carcinoma. The specimen was tumor tissue, collected from a patient whose treatment was nephrectomy without radiotherapy. CDR3 nucleotide sequence: TGTGCCAGTAATCAGGGTTATCAGCCCCAGCATTTT. It translates to CASNQGYQPQHF.